These T cell receptor beta chains were read from a single sample in a study of T cells in Graves' hyperthyroidism and ophthalmopathy. TCRdb re-derived calls from the multiplex PCR reads in MiXCR, one entry per CDR3 protein. The table shows 690,000 or so distinct CDR3 sequences, with around 20% occurring only once. Material for sequencing was blood. Receptor source: a woman aged 50 to 65 with Graves' hyperthyroidism that later progressed to Graves' ophthalmopathy. The CDR3 runs from the conserved cysteine through the conserved F or W.

v_call | cdr3_aa
TRBV2 | CASRDSRSYEQFF
TRBV9 | CASSVVGGLTEAFF
TRBV5-1 | CASSPWSYEQYF
TRBV5-1 | CASSLALRNEQFF
TRBV20-1 | CSARAGGHTDTQYF
TRBV6-1 | CASTRRAYSPLHF
TRBV7-3 | CASIAGTLYNEQFF
TRBV20-1 | CSASSGNSNQPQHF
TRBV12-3/TRBV12-4 | CASSSRAQGGYEQYF
TRBV6-2/TRBV6-3 | CASSYSTRLAEKLFF
TRBV4-1 | CASSAATLASEQYF
TRBV13 | CASSLGAGFIEAFF
TRBV5-1 | CASSLEVRTGTEAFF
TRBV29-1 | CSSKVGGYGYTF
TRBV2 | CASSASATNEKLFF
TRBV2 | CASSGQLGSEQYF
TRBV7-9 | CASSAGGSSNTQYF
TRBV6-2/TRBV6-3 | CASSDAARSPYEQYF
TRBV19 | CASSMSPGGRTDTQYF
TRBV9 | CASSVAAPYGDASGNTIYF
TRBV29-1 | CSVAISGTGNEQYF
TRBV2 | CASRFLVAGTGELFF
TRBV30 | CAWSVLQYQETQYF
TRBV9 | CASSRSLSAARNEQFF
TRBV20-1 | CSARSGGIQETQYF
TRBV24-1 | CATSDFPNSGDGTGELFF
TRBV7-6 | CASSLLAQGSEAFF
TRBV3-1 | CASSPISRRGTDTQYF
TRBV7-7 | CASSLGAGGEETQYF
TRBV5-1 | CASSLARVAEAFF
TRBV7-8 | CASSLWSGQPQHF
TRBV10-3 | CAIRAGSGELFF
TRBV7-2 | CASSLIRPDRVIGYTF
TRBV10-3 | CAISEGQGSYEQYF
TRBV9 | CASSVQTGSNEQFF
TRBV2 | CASRRRWGRLTEAFF
TRBV27 | CATRDRGFHEQYF
TRBV5-6 | CASSRILVTGNYGYTF
TRBV20-1 | CSAEGGAGSSYNEQFF
TRBV29-1 | CSVRDRHTTNEKLFF
TRBV6-1 | CASSGSGGLYNEQFF
TRBV18 | CASSPPRNRIFPETQYF
TRBV5-4 | CASSPVGGTDTQYF
TRBV9 | CASSTLGGELFF
TRBV6-1 | CASSPLAGSYGYTF
TRBV7-9 | CASSLPTGNYGYTF
TRBV27 | CASSPRRIGIYGYTF
TRBV3-1 | CASNTAGNYGYTF
TRBV3-1 | CASSQRPAAEETQYF
TRBV20-1 | CSARDRGESSYNEQFF
TRBV5-8 | CASSSPRLGDSYEQYF
TRBV19 | CASTIGPNTEAFF
TRBV11-2 | CASSPLRVFTADETQYF
TRBV12-3/TRBV12-4 | CASSFSSGPGETQYF
TRBV9 | CASSDSSGAYNEQFF